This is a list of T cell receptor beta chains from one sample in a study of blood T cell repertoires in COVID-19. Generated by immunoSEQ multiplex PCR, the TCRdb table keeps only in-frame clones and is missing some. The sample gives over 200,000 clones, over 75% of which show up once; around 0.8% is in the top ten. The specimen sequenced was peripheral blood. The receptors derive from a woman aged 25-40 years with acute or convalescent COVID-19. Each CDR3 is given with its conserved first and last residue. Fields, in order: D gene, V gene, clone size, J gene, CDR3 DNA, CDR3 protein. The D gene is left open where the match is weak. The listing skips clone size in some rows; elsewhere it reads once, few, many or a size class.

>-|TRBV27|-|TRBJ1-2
TGTGCCAGCACGACACATCCGAACTATGGCTACACCTTC
CASTTHPNYGYTF
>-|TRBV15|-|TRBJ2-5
TGTGCCACCAGCAGGCCCCAGAAGTACCAAGAGACCCAGTACTTC
CATSRPQKYQETQYF
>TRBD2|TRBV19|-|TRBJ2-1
TGTGCCAGTAGTTTCCCGATAGCGGGAGGGAACAATGAGCAGTTCTTC
CASSFPIAGGNNEQFF
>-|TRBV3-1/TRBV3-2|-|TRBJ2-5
TGTGCCAGCAGCCAAGGCTTGTTCAGCGGAGCTGCGGAGACCCAGTACTTC
CASSQGLFSGAAETQYF
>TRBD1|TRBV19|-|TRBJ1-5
TGTGCCAGTAGTGCGACAGGGGAAAATCAGCCCCAGCATTTT
CASSATGENQPQHF
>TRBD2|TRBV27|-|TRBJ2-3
TGTGCCAGCAGTCCCGAGACTAGCGGGGGAGGAGATACGCAGTATTTT
CASSPETSGGGDTQYF
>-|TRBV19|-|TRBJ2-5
TGTGCCAGTAGTCCCCGGGAGTCAGGAAAAGAGACCCAGTACTTC
CASSPRESGKETQYF
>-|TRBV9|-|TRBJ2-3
TGTGCCAGCAGCAGGAGGGGGCCAGATACGCAGTATTTT
CASSRRGPDTQYF
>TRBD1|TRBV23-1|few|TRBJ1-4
TGCGCCAGCAGAGCAGACAGGGGACCATCAACTAATGAAAAACTGTTTTTT
CASRADRGPSTNEKLFF
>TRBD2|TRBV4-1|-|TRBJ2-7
TGCGCCAGCAGCCCGTCGACTAGCAGCTACGAGCAGTACTTC
CASSPSTSSYEQYF
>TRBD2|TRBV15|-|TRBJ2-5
TGTGCCACCAGCAGGCCGGGACTAGCGGGGCAAGAGACCCAGTACTTC
CATSRPGLAGQETQYF
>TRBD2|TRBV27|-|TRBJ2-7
TGTGCCAGCAGTTTGGGACTAGCGGTGTACGAGCAGTACTTC
CASSLGLAVYEQYF
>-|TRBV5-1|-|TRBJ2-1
TGCGCCAGCAGCTTGGATGTTTTAGTGGAGCAGTTCTTC
CASSLDVLVEQFF
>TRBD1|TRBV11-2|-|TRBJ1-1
TGTGCCAGCAGCTGGGACAGAGATGAAGCTTTCTTT
CASSWDRDEAFF
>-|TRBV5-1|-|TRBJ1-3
TGCGCCAGCAGCTTGGCAGGGGTCGGAAACACCATATATTTT
CASSLAGVGNTIYF
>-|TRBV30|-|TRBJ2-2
TGTGCTGCAGGGCAACTGACAGATAACACCGGGGAGCTGTTTTTT
CAAGQLTDNTGELFF
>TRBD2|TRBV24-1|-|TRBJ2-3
TGTGCCACCAGTGATCCTCTAGCGGGGAACACAGATACGCAGTATTTT
CATSDPLAGNTDTQYF
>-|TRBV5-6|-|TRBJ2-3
TGTGCCAGCAGCACCCCTTTACTAGCTAGGGAGGGCACAGATACGCAGTATTTT
CASSTPLLAREGTDTQYF
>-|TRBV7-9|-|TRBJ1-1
TGTGCCAGCAGCCCGTTAGGCGGAAACACTGAAGCTTTCTTT
CASSPLGGNTEAFF
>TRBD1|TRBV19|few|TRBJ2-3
TGTGCCAGTGCCCCCCCGCAGGGGGCAAGAGATACGCAGTATTTT
CASAPPQGARDTQYF
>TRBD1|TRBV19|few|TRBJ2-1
TGTGCCAGTAACCAGGGGGCTTCCTACAATGAGCAGTTCTTC
CASNQGASYNEQFF
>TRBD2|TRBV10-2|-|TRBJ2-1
TGCGCCAGCAGTGAAAGTGGGAGGGCCGGCAATGAGCAGTTCTTC
CASSESGRAGNEQFF
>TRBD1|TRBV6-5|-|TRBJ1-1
TGTGCCAGCAGGGATGACAGGGTCAAAGTAAAAGCTTTCTTT
CASRDDRVKVKAFF
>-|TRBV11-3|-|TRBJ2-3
TGTGCCAGCAGCTGGGGCCCAGATACGCAGTATTTT
CASSWGPDTQYF
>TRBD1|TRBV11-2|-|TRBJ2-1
TGTGCCAGCAGCTTAGACCGGGACAGGGCCCATGAGCAGTTCTTC
CASSLDRDRAHEQFF
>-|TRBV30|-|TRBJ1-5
TGTGCCTGGAGTAATTCGGGACATTACAATCAGCCCCAGCATTTT
CAWSNSGHYNQPQHF
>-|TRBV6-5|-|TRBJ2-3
TGTGCCAGCAGTTACTCCGGGGTGGCCGATACGCAGTATTTT
CASSYSGVADTQYF
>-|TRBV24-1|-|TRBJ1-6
TGTGCCACCTCTTGGGACACAAATTCACCCCTCCACTTT
CATSWDTNSPLHF
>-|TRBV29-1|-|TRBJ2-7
TGCAGCGTTGAAGATGGTGAAAGCGGCAGCTCCTACGAGCAGTACTTC
CSVEDGESGSSYEQYF
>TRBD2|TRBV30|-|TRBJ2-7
TGTGCCTGGATGCGAGCGGGAGGACTTCGCGAGCAGTACTTC
CAWMRAGGLREQYF
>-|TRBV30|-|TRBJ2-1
TGTGCCTGGAAGTGGGACTGGGCAAACAATGAGCAGTTCTTC
CAWKWDWANNEQFF
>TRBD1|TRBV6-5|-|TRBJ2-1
TGTGCCAGCAGGACAGGGGGCGGATGGAATGAGCAGTTCTTC
CASRTGGGWNEQFF
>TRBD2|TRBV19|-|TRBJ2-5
TGTGCCAGTAGTATTGGGACTAGCGGGAGCGAGACCCAGTACTTC
CASSIGTSGSETQYF
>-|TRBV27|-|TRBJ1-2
TGTGCCAGTGGGCTCTACTATGGCTACACCTTC
CASGLYYGYTF
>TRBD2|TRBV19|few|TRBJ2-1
TGTGCCAGTAGTACCCTAGCGGGAGGCGAGCAGTTCTTC
CASSTLAGGEQFF
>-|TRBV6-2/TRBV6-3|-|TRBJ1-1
TGTGCCAGCAGTTCCCTCTCCGCAGGGGTTATGAACACTGAAGCTTTCTTT
CASSSLSAGVMNTEAFF
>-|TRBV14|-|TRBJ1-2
TGTGCCAGCAGCCCCGGGAGGGATGTTGGCTACACCTTC
CASSPGRDVGYTF
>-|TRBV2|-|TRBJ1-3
TGTGCCAGCAGGCGGGACCGAGATCGTAACACCATATATTTT
CASRRDRDRNTIYF
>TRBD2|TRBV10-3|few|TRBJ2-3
TGTGCAATTCGGGGAGGGCACGCCACAGATACGCAGTATTTT
CAIRGGHATDTQYF
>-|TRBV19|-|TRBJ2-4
TGTGCCAGTAGTATAGGGGCTGTGGGCAAAAACATTCAGTACTTC
CASSIGAVGKNIQYF
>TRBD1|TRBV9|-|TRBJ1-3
TGTGCCAGCAGCGTAGAGGGGGCGTACAACTCTGGAAACACCATATATTTT
CASSVEGAYNSGNTIYF
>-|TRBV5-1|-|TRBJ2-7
TGCGCCAGTAGAAGAGCGCTCTTTGGAGAGCAGTACTTC
CASRRALFGEQYF
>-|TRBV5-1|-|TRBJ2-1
TGCGCCAGCAGCTGGGGCGGGAATGCCTACAATGAGCAGTTCTTC
CASSWGGNAYNEQFF
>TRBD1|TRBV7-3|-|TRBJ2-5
TGTGCCAGCAGCCAATGGGGGACAGGGGCACAAGAGACCCAGTACTTC
CASSQWGTGAQETQYF
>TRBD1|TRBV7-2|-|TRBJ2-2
TGTGCCAGCAGCAGACAGGGCCGGGAGCTGTTTTTT
CASSRQGRELFF
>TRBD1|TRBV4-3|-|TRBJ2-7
TGCGCCAGCAGCCAAGTTCCGGGACAGGTAATATTCGAGCAGTACTTC
CASSQVPGQVIFEQYF
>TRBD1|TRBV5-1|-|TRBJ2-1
TGCGCCAGCAGCTTGTATCGACAGGGAGTCGGCAATGAGCAGTTCTTC
CASSLYRQGVGNEQFF
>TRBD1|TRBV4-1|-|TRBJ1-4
TGCGCCAGCAGCCAAGGGTCAGGGGGTGAAAAACTGTTTTTT
CASSQGSGGEKLFF
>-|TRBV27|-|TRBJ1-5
TGTGCCAGCAGTTTAGGGGCGGGAAGGAGCAATCAGCCCCAGCATTTT
CASSLGAGRSNQPQHF